This T cell receptor (beta chain) was captured in a study of T cells in Graves' hyperthyroidism and ophthalmopathy. Comments on this clonotype: A much more abundant neighbour one base away suggests this may be a read error.

This CDR3 contains 13 residues. Per germline, CDR1 DFQATT and CDR2 SNEGSKA (reference sequence). Amplification targeted TCR beta CDR3 regions from RNA transcripts. The TCR CDR3 was amplified in a first-round RT-PCR using the HTBI primer set. A single record per CDR3 protein comes from TCRdb applying MiXCR to the multiplex PCR reads. The sample lists over 500,000 distinct CDR3 sequences; around 50% were seen once. This chain uses TRBV20-1 with TRBJ2-7, with TRBD2 matching 10 bases. The sequence derives from an adult woman with Graves' disease, either hyperthyroidism or ophthalmopathy (not recorded which). The sample taken for sequencing was peripheral blood or thyroid tissue (not recorded which). CDR3 coding DNA: TGCAGTGCTACTAGCGGGAGTTACTACGGGCAGTACTTC. This sequence encodes CSATSGSYYGQYF.